The 18 T cell receptor beta chains reported below all come from one sample, sequenced in a study of T-cell reconstitution after alpha-beta-depleted transplantation in children. It was with unique molecular identifiers that the TCRbeta library was prepared. TCRdb analysed the PCR reads with MiXCR anew, one entry per CDR3 protein. The sample has roughly 300,000 distinct CDR3 sequences, roughly 12% seen once. Sequencing was performed on peripheral blood, taken 180 days after TCRalphabeta/CD19-depleted stem cell transplant. The origin of the receptors is a male patient between 2 and 10 years old who had a stem cell transplant for chronic granulomatous disease, so the T cells may come from the graft donor.

This clonotype was picked up many times. V usage is TRBV20-1 and J usage is TRBJ2-1, with D unclear. Per the germline V gene, CDR1 is DFQATT and CDR2 is SNEGSKA (reference sequence). The CDR3 totals 15 residues. V was trimmed by 0 bases and J by 2 bases, leaving 11 bases between them. CDR3 in amino acids: CSARDMALTYNEQFF. The CDR3 coding sequence is TGCAGTGCTAGAGATATGGCACTTACCTACAATGAGCAGTTCTTC.

This clonotype came up many times. The chain is built from TRBV5-1 and TRBJ2-3; TRBD1 agrees at 9 bases. Germline trimming cut 4 bases from V and 3 bases from J; bases unmatched to any gene: 6. CDR3 length: 15 amino acids. The germline gives CDR1 SGHRS, CDR2 YFSETQ. For the CDR3, the DNA is TGCGCCAGCAGCCCCGGGACAGGGATTACAGATACGCAGTATTTT. Translation: CASSPGTGITDTQYF.

This clonotype has at least ten counts. The V gene is TRBV10-3, the J gene TRBJ2-1; no firm D call. The CDR3 has 13 amino acids. Germline V lookup: CDR1 ENHRY, CDR2 SYGVKD. Trimming pared 3 bases from V and 3 bases from J, leaving 6 bases between. CDR3 in amino acids: CAISDRIYNEQFF. Here the CDR3 DNA reads TGTGCCATCAGTGACAGGATCTACAATGAGCAGTTCTTC.

The chain employs TRBV18 and TRBJ2-1; 7 nucleotides match TRBD1. CDR1 is KGHSH, CDR2 LQKENI, per germline. This CDR3 contains 17 residues. The V and J ends lost 6 bases and 0 bases, in that order; junction bases with no gene match: 11. CDR3 nucleotides: TGTGCCAGCTCGCGGCAAGACAGGGCGAGCTCCTACAATGAGCAGTTCTTC. This gives the protein CASSRQDRASSYNEQFF.

This clonotype was recorded many times. This rearrangement joins TRBV12-3 or TRBV12-4 to TRBJ2-5; TRBD2 matches at 7 bases. CDR3 length equals 16 residues. V was clipped by 3 bases and J by 5 bases; unmatched bases: 12. The CDR3 loop is CASSLELRERMETQYF. CDR3 in DNA: TGTGCCAGCAGTTTGGAACTGCGGGAGAGGATGGAGACCCAGTACTTC.

This clonotype was observed at least ten times. The V call is TRBV2, the J call TRBJ2-5; 8 positions agree with TRBD1. Germline V CDR1 and CDR2: SNHLY, FYNNEI. CDR3 length: 14 amino acids. With 5 bases clipped from V and 4 bases from J, the junction kept 6 bases outside the gene matches. The CDR3 protein is CASSPDRDGETQYF. CDR3 in DNA: TGTGCCAGCAGTCCGGACAGGGACGGAGAGACCCAGTACTTC.

Turning to this clonotype: A much larger clone differs from this one at a single base, so this may be a read error. The chain joins TRBV6-5 to TRBJ2-1; no clear D. Germline V gene lookup returns CDR1 MNHEY and CDR2 SVGAGI. V was shortened by 0 bases and J by 2 bases, with 11 bases between the two germline ends. The length of the CDR3 is 16 residues. The CDR3 DNA is TGTGCCAGCAGTTACTCCGATGAGAGCCCCTACAATGAGCAGTTCTTC. It specifies CASSYSDESPYNEQFF.

This clonotype was counted at least ten times. The J gene is TRBJ1-3, the V gene TRBV18; 9 positions match TRBD1. CDR1 and CDR2 (germline): KGHSH, LQKENI. V lost 1 base and J lost 0; bases outside the gene matches: 16. The CDR3 spans 21 residues. CDR3 nucleotides: TGTGCCAGCTCACCACTCCACCCGGGACAGGGCTTTACTTTCTCTGGAAACACCATATATTTT. Amino acid sequence: CASSPLHPGQGFTFSGNTIYF. Supplemented by reference TRBV18 and TRBJ1-3, the full variable domain reads NAGVMQNPRHLVRRRGQEARLRCSPMKGHSHVYWYRQLPEEGLKFMVYLQKENIIDESGMPKERFSAEFPKEGPSILRIQQVVRGDSAAYFCASSPLHPGQGFTFSGNTIYFGEGSWLTVV.

This clonotype occurred many times. The chain carries TRBV6-1 and TRBJ2-5, with D perhaps matching TRBD1 (5 bases). V dropped 8 bases and J dropped 2 bases, with 12 bases sitting between them. Germline V gives CDR1 MNHNS, CDR2 SASEGT. CDR3 size: 13 residues. As DNA, the CDR3 is TGTGCCAGCCGACTGACAGAACAAGAGACCCAGTACTTC. Its protein is CASRLTEQETQYF.

The chain uses TRBV7-2 and TRBJ2-3; the match to TRBD2 covers 8 bases. The CDR3 has 15 residues. Germline V gene data show CDR1 as SGHTA and CDR2 as FQGNSA. V shed 5 bases and J 0 bases; nucleotides not matched to a gene: 4. The CDR3: CASSSGGPSTDTQYF. CDR3 coding DNA: TGTGCCAGCAGCAGCGGGGGACCTAGCACAGATACGCAGTATTTT.

Ten or more counts support this clonotype. Written as DNA, the CDR3 is TGTGCCAGCGGGGTCTCCTATAGCAATCAGCCCCAGCATTTT. This codes for CASGVSYSNQPQHF. V and J are TRBV12-3 or TRBV12-4 and TRBJ1-5; D remains unclear. The CDR3 totals 14 residues. The V gene lost 8 bases and the J gene lost 0 bases, with 11 bases spanning the gap.

This clonotype was recorded many times. The chain carries TRBV7-9 and TRBJ1-2; D not resolved. In germline, CDR1 is SEHNR, CDR2 FQNEAQ (reference sequence). The CDR3 is 16 amino acids. Trimming left V 4 bases short and J 0 bases short, with 15 bases between. The CDR3 here is CASSSQEIAANYGYTF. CDR3 coding DNA: TGTGCCAGCAGCTCTCAGGAGATTGCTGCTAACTATGGCTACACCTTC.

This clonotype has ten or more counts. The chain combines TRBV10-3 with TRBJ2-1; no firm D call. Trimming removed 5 bases from V and 10 bases from J, with 9 bases in between. CDR3 length equals 11 residues. Germline CDR1 is ENHRY and CDR2 is SYGVKD. CDR3 residues: CAISQGREQFF. The DNA for the CDR3 is TGTGCCATCAGTCAAGGACGAGAGCAGTTCTTC.

This clonotype showed up many times. The chain combines TRBV20-1 with TRBJ2-7; D not resolved. CDR3 length: 15 amino acids. Germline values: CDR1 DFQATT, CDR2 SNEGSKA (reference sequence). V gave up 1 base and J gave up 1 base, with 14 bases separating them. CDR3 sequence: CSARVIGQPSYEQYF. The CDR3 bases are TGCAGTGCTAGAGTTATAGGGCAGCCATCCTACGAGCAGTACTTC.

This clonotype appeared a few times. The DNA of the CDR3 is TGTGCCAGCATCAAGGGGGGCTCCTACGAGCAGTACTTC. Its translation: CASIKGGSYEQYF. The chain links TRBV6-1 to TRBJ2-7; D possibly matches TRBD1 or TRBD2 (6 bases each). Germline V gives CDR1 MNHNS, CDR2 SASEGT. The germline V and J ends were trimmed by 7 bases and 0 bases, with 10 bases remaining between them. The CDR3 contains 13 residues.

This clonotype showed up just once. The junction does not match germline at one end; this may be a read error. V and J are TRBV5-4 and TRBJ1-2, with D perhaps matching TRBD1 (5 bases). This CDR3 contains 14 residues. Germline V gives CDR1 SGHNT, CDR2 YYREEE (reference sequence). This chain's CDR3 is CASGLGLAGDGYTF. CDR3 in DNA: TGTGCCAGCGGCTTGGGGCTCGCCGGCGATGGCTACACCTTC.

This clonotype was recorded at least ten times. The V gene is TRBV15, the J gene TRBJ2-1, with D possibly TRBD2 on 5 matching bases. The germline CDR1 and CDR2 sequences are LNHNV and YYDKDF (reference sequence). CDR3 length: 13 residues. V shed 11 bases and J shed 4 bases, with 15 bases lying between them. The CDR3 loop reads CAARGSGYNEQFF. CDR3 DNA sequence: TGTGCCGCCCGGGGATCGGGTTACAATGAGCAGTTCTTC.

In its sample, this clonotype was seen many times. The chain has TRBV5-1 and TRBJ2-5; TRBD2 aligns across 8 bases. This CDR3 spans 16 amino acids. Unmatched junction bases numbered 6, after V lost 0 bases and J lost 2 bases. The germline CDR1 and CDR2 sequences are SGHRS and YFSETQ. CDR3 in DNA: TGCGCCAGCAGCTTGGGAACTAGCGGTCCTCAAGAGACCCAGTACTTC. Translating gives CASSLGTSGPQETQYF. Complete variable domain (other parts from reference TRBV5-1 and TRBJ2-5): KAGVTQTPRYLIKTRGQQVTLSCSPISGHRSVSWYQQTPGQGLQFLFEYFSETQRNKGNFPGRFSGRQFSNSRSEMNVSTLELGDSALYLCASSLGTSGPQETQYFGPGTRLLVL.